The 10 T cell receptor beta chains in this list originate from one sample, sequenced in a study of low-dose radiotherapy and immunotherapy resistance in tumors. Regarding time point: after trial treatment. Treatment meaning: LDRT plus nivolumab, ipilimumab, low-dose cyclophosphamide and aspirin (RACIN trial). With TRAV- and TRBV-specific primers, first-strand cDNA was made, covering the alpha and beta chains. TCR amplification used 15 to 20 PCR cycles, a constant-region primer and a V-primer adapter. Each CDR3 protein is one row after TCRdb ran MiXCR on the reads. The sample has under 70,000 distinct CDR3 sequences; 20% to 25% are singletons. Specimen: PBMCs, collected after low-dose radiotherapy plus immunotherapy. The receptor set was obtained from a male donor with prostate cancer.

This clonotype was detected ten times or more. The chain has TRBV11-1 and TRBJ2-7, with a weak D call TRBD2 (5 bases). Germline V CDR1 and CDR2: SGHAT, FQDESV (reference sequence). Trimming took 0 bases from V and 7 from J, leaving 13 bases between them. The CDR3 totals 14 residues. Written as DNA, the CDR3 is TGTGCCAGCAGCTTAGCTGTGGTCAGCGGAGAGCAGTACTTC. Protein sequence: CASSLAVVSGEQYF. The variable domain in full, with the rest retrieved from reference TRBV11-1 and TRBJ2-7, is EAEVAQSPRYKITEKSQAVAFWCDPISGHATLYWYRQILGQGPELLVQFQDESVVDDSQLPKDRFSAERLKGVDSTLKIQPAELGDSAMYLCASSLAVVSGEQYFGPGTRLTVT.

This clonotype was seen ten or more times. The chain recombines TRBV4-1 with TRBJ1-6; D unresolved. CDR1 and CDR2 from the germline V gene are MGHRA and YSYEKL. The CDR3 length is 12 residues. V dropped 5 bases and J dropped 9 bases, with 8 bases sitting between them. Written as DNA, the CDR3 is TGCGCCAGCAGCTTCGACGTTTCACCCCTCCACTTT. It specifies CASSFDVSPLHF.

This clonotype was recorded at least ten times. CDR3 sequence: CATSSSLAAYNEQFF. In DNA form, the CDR3 reads TGTGCCACCAGCAGCAGCCTAGCAGCTTACAATGAGCAGTTCTTC. The genes are TRBV15 and TRBJ2-1, with D possibly being TRBD2 (5 bases). CDR3 length equals 15 residues. Germline lookup yields CDR1 LNHNV and CDR2 YYDKDF (reference sequence). Trimming shortened V by 3 bases and J by 4 bases, and 13 bases separated the two germline ends.

At least ten counts were recorded for this clonotype. The chain employs TRBV5-4 and TRBJ2-2, with D tentatively TRBD2 (5 bases). V shed 4 bases and J shed 3 bases, with 16 bases lying between them. Germline CDR1 is SGHNT and CDR2 is YYREEE (reference sequence). The CDR3 loop spans 16 amino acids. The CDR3 loop reads CASSPREGTDTGELFF. The CDR3 DNA reads TGTGCCAGCAGCCCTCGCGAGGGAACCGACACCGGGGAGCTGTTTTTT.

This clonotype came up many times. CDR3 DNA sequence: TGTGCCAGCAGCTTACTTATGGTTTACGAGCAGTACTTC. It specifies CASSLLMVYEQYF. The chain recombines TRBV7-2 with TRBJ2-7; no definite D call. CDR3 length: 13 residues. Germline V lookup: CDR1 SGHTA, CDR2 FQGNSA. The V end was cut by 2 bases, the J end by 4 bases, with 9 bases between.

This CDR3 reads CASSSRPNEQYF. The CDR3 nucleotides read TGTGCCAGCAGTTCCCGTCCGAATGAGCAGTACTTC. This sequence joins TRBV28 and TRBJ2-7; D remains unclear. The CDR3 length is 12 residues. Trimming stripped 4 bases from V and 7 bases from J, with 11 bases between. The V gene's germline CDR1 is MDHEN and CDR2 SYDVKM.

This clonotype was observed many times. The rearrangement uses TRBV2 and TRBJ2-1, with 12 bases lining up with TRBD2. V shed 6 bases, J shed 3 bases, and the junction held 6 bases outside the gene matches. The CDR3 has 16 amino acids. Germline V CDR1 and CDR2: SNHLY, FYNNEI. This chain's CDR3 is CASRDRTSGVYNEQFF. The CDR3 bases are TGTGCCAGCAGAGACCGGACTAGCGGGGTCTACAATGAGCAGTTCTTC.

Points on this clonotype: It is likely a read error: a sequence one base away is far more abundant. V and J are TRBV29-1 and TRBJ2-5; 7 bases align to TRBD1. CDR1 is SQVTM and CDR2 is ANQGSEA in the germline V gene. The CDR3 spans 14 residues. The CDR3 loop is CRGRQGEPYNEQYF. As DNA, the CDR3 is TGCAGGGGTAGGCAGGGGGAGCCCTACAATGAGCAGTACTTC.

This clonotype has at least ten counts. This chain uses TRBV29-1 with TRBJ1-1, with D maybe TRBD1 (5 bases). V lost 3 bases and J 5 bases, leaving 25 bases between the germline ends. This CDR3 has 17 amino acids. Germline V gene data show CDR1 as SQVTM and CDR2 as ANQGSEA. CDR3 coding DNA: TGCAGCGTTGAGGTCCGGGCAGGGATGTTAGGTTCGACTGAAGCTTTCTTT. It yields the protein CSVEVRAGMLGSTEAFF. The full variable domain, its missing parts supplied by reference TRBV29-1 and TRBJ1-1, is SAVISQKPSRDICQRGTSLTIQCQVDSQVTMMFWYRQQPGQSLTLIATANQGSEATYESGFVIDKFPISRPNLTFSTLTVSNMSPEDSSIYLCSVEVRAGMLGSTEAFFGQGTRLTVV.

At least ten counts were recorded for this clonotype. The chain joins TRBV29-1 to TRBJ1-3; 7 bases fit TRBD1. Germline loops: CDR1 SQVTM, CDR2 ANQGSEA. V lost 6 bases and J lost 2; bases outside the gene matches: 4. The CDR3 runs to 13 residues. The CDR3 loop reads CSVKTGPGNTIYF. CDR3 DNA sequence: TGCAGCGTGAAGACAGGGCCTGGAAACACCATATATTTT.